A single sample is the source of the 8 T cell receptor beta chains below, sequenced in a study of blood T cell repertoires in COVID-19. The method was immunoSEQ multiplex PCR; TCRdb's version includes in-frame clones alone and lacks a portion of them. The table lists approximately 97,000 clones, about nine tenths of them singletons. Source material: peripheral blood. The receptor source for this set is a woman aged 50 to 60 with COVID-19, enrolled during active disease.

The chain employs TRBV5-8 and TRBJ2-1; 7 bases align to TRBD1. J gave up 0 bases and V 3 bases, and 3 bases lay outside the gene matches. The CDR3 length is 15 residues. Germline assignment: CDR1 SGHTS and CDR2 YDEGEE. CDR3: CASSYWDSSYNEQFF. The DNA of the CDR3 is TGTGCCAGCAGCTACTGGGACAGCTCCTACAATGAGCAGTTCTTC.

The chain joins TRBV9 to TRBJ2-1; 7 bases match TRBD2. Looked up from germline, CDR1 is SGDLS and CDR2 is YYNGEE. This CDR3 spans 15 amino acids. The V and J ends lost 0 bases and 6 bases, in that order; junction bases with no gene match: 6. The CDR3 loop is CASSVAGLEINEQFF. The CDR3 nucleotides read TGTGCCAGCAGCGTAGCAGGACTAGAGATCAATGAGCAGTTCTTC.

The chain has TRBV12-5 and TRBJ1-3; D is undetermined. Trimming removed 5 bases at V and 4 bases at J, with 6 bases between. CDR1 is LGHNT and CDR2 is FRNRAP in the germline V gene. The CDR3 is 12 amino acids. In DNA form, the CDR3 reads TGTGCTAGTGGTCCCGGGGGAAACACCATATATTTT. Translating gives CASGPGGNTIYF.

The rearrangement joins TRBV19 to TRBJ2-7, with a possible D match to TRBD2 (8 bases). In germline, CDR1 is LNHDA, CDR2 SQIVND (reference sequence). The CDR3 is 14 residues long. V lost 7 bases and J 2 bases, leaving 15 bases between the germline ends. The CDR3 DNA sequence: TGTGCCAGTAACAGGGGAGCGGGGGCCTACGAGCAGTACTTC. Translated: CASNRGAGAYEQYF.

This rearrangement joins TRBV30 to TRBJ1-1; TRBD1 aligns across 7 bases. J gave up 3 bases and V 3 bases, and 4 bases lay outside the gene matches. Germline V gives CDR1 GTSNPN, CDR2 SVGIG (reference sequence). The CDR3 loop spans 13 amino acids. CDR3 sequence (DNA): TGTGCCTGGAGCGACAGGGTAGACACTGAAGCTTTCTTT. Its protein product is CAWSDRVDTEAFF.

The chain is built from TRBV7-9 and TRBJ2-4, with 10 bases identical to TRBD2. Germline trimming cut 1 base from V and 3 bases from J; bases unmatched to any gene: 3. Per germline, CDR1 SEHNR and CDR2 FQNEAQ (reference sequence). The CDR3 runs to 16 residues. The CDR3 loop is CASSLVSSGGKNIQYF. CDR3 DNA: TGTGCCAGCAGCTTAGTTTCTAGCGGGGGCAAAAACATTCAGTACTTC. Supplemented by reference TRBV7-9 and TRBJ2-4, the full variable domain reads DTGVSQNPRHKITKRGQNVTFRCDPISEHNRLYWYRQTLGQGPEFLTYFQNEAQLEKSRLLSDRFSAERPKGSFSTLEIQRTEQGDSAMYLCASSLVSSGGKNIQYFGAGTRLSVL.

The chain combines TRBV19 with TRBJ1-1; a possible D gene is TRBD1 (5 bases). The V end lost 5 bases, the J end lost 6 bases, and 19 bases lay between the germline ends. This CDR3 contains 15 residues. From germline, CDR1 is LNHDA and CDR2 SQIVND (reference sequence). The CDR3 sequence is CASSLNPGIRAEAFF. CDR3 in DNA: TGTGCCAGTAGTCTAAACCCAGGGATCAGGGCTGAAGCTTTCTTT.

In this sample, this clone turned up a few times. The rearrangement uses TRBV2 and TRBJ1-4; weak D call: TRBD1 (5 bases). Between the trimmed V and J ends, which lost 6 bases and 3 bases, there was a span of 17 bases. Germline CDR1 and CDR2: SNHLY and FYNNEI. This CDR3 spans 16 amino acids. This chain's CDR3 is CASSGDLYLANEKLFF. For the CDR3, the DNA is TGTGCCAGCAGCGGGGACTTATACCTGGCTAATGAAAAACTGTTTTTT.